The rows below give T cell receptor beta chains drawn from one sample of a study of blood T cell repertoires in COVID-19. This table comes from immunoSEQ multiplex PCR, and its TCRdb copy is limited to in-frame clones, with some not included. The sample shows about 75,000 clones, 84% of them seen only once. The sample comprised peripheral blood. The origin of the receptors is a woman aged 45-65 years with acute or convalescent COVID-19. Both conserved end residues are part of each CDR3. The D gene is left open where the match is weak. Clone size is stated in some rows and not others, as once, few, many or a class when expanded.

>TRBV27|TRBJ2-3|-|TRBD1
TGTGCCAGCAGTTTACGTCGGACAGGGATGAATACGCAGTATTTT
CASSLRRTGMNTQYF
>TRBV6-5|TRBJ2-5|-|-
TGTGCCAGCAGGAGCCGGGACGGGACATGGGGTACCCAGTACTTC
CASRSRDGTWGTQYF
>TRBV6-2/TRBV6-3|TRBJ1-2|-|-
TGTGCCAGCAGTTACTCGGACGGGGTGGATGGCTACACCTTC
CASSYSDGVDGYTF
>TRBV9|TRBJ2-3|-|TRBD2
TGTGCCAGCAGCGTTGGTAGCGGGGGCACAGATACGCAGTATTTT
CASSVGSGGTDTQYF
>TRBV3-1/TRBV3-2|TRBJ2-1|once|-
TGTGCCAGCAGCCCCGGGGGTGCACCCTACAATGAGCAGTTCTTC
CASSPGGAPYNEQFF
>TRBV21-1|TRBJ1-5|-|-
TGTGCCAGCAGTCCTACAGAGAGCTTGAGCTCACGGCAGCCCCAGCATTTT
CASSPTESLSSRQPQHF
>TRBV11-3|TRBJ2-1|few|TRBD1
TGTGCCAGCAGCGGAGCAGGGGGCCCCGAGCAGTTCTTC
CASSGAGGPEQFF
>TRBV3-1/TRBV3-2|TRBJ2-7|-|TRBD1
TGTGCCAGCAGAAAGACAGGGACCTACGAGCAGTACTTC
CASRKTGTYEQYF
>TRBV7-9|TRBJ1-1|once|TRBD1
TGTGCCAGCAGCTTATCTAACCTCCGGGACAGGGGTCGAGGGACTGAAGCTTTCTTT
CASSLSNLRDRGRGTEAFF
>TRBV27|TRBJ2-7|-|TRBD2
TGTGCCAGCAGTGCGGGACTAGCGGTCGAGCAGTACTTC
CASSAGLAVEQYF
>TRBV2|TRBJ1-1|-|-
TGTGCCAGCATGCGACAAATAGGCAGTGAAGCTTTCTTT
CASMRQIGSEAFF
>TRBV6-6|TRBJ2-7|-|-
TGTGCCAGCAGTTACGGGCCCACAGTGGAAGAGCAGTACTTC
CASSYGPTVEEQYF
>TRBV18|TRBJ1-1|-|-
TGTGCCAGCTCCCTTGACAGAAATGAAGCTTTCTTT
CASSLDRNEAFF
>TRBV10-3|TRBJ2-7|-|-
TGTGCCATTTCGTCCTCCTACGAGCAGTACTTC
CAISSSYEQYF
>TRBV14|TRBJ2-7|once|TRBD1
TGTGCCAGCAGCCAGCCTACCGGGACAGGCTCCTACGAGCAGTACTTC
CASSQPTGTGSYEQYF
>TRBV6-2/TRBV6-3|TRBJ1-5|once|-
TGTGCCAGCAGTTACTCGGGCCCCCAGCCCCAGCATTTT
CASSYSGPQPQHF
>TRBV11-2|TRBJ1-2|-|-
TGTGCCAGCAGCCTTCAACAGGTTGGCTACACCTTC
CASSLQQVGYTF
>TRBV19|TRBJ2-4|few|-
TGTGCCAGTCGGGAAGGAGGGAGACGATCCAAAAACATTCAGTACTTC
CASREGGRRSKNIQYF
>TRBV28|TRBJ1-2|-|-
TGTGCCACCGAAAGGTCAGGGAACTATGGCTACACCTTC
CATERSGNYGYTF
>TRBV12-3/TRBV12-4|TRBJ1-2|-|-
TGTGCCAGCAGCCAATCGGGTTATGGCTACACCTTC
CASSQSGYGYTF
>TRBV7-8|TRBJ2-7|-|-
TGTGCCAGCAGCTTAGTTAGTCTAGGCTACGAGCAGTACTTC
CASSLVSLGYEQYF
>TRBV7-3|TRBJ1-1|-|-
TGTGCCAGCAGCTTAGGGCACAGAACGAACACTGAAGCTTTCTTT
CASSLGHRTNTEAFF
>TRBV7-6|TRBJ1-1|-|TRBD1
TGTGCCACCTCGGACAGGGTGGGCACTGAAGCTTTCTTT
CATSDRVGTEAFF
>TRBV5-1|TRBJ2-7|-|-
TGCGCCAGCAGCTTGGTTACAGGGTTCGGCGAGCAGTACTTC
CASSLVTGFGEQYF
>TRBV7-3|TRBJ2-5|-|TRBD2
TGTGCCAGCAGCATTTCTAGCGGGAGTGAGACCCAGTACTTC
CASSISSGSETQYF
>TRBV2|TRBJ1-1|-|-
TGTGCCAGCAGCAGTTCCGATTACACTGAAGCTTTCTTT
CASSSSDYTEAFF
>TRBV3-1/TRBV3-2|TRBJ2-7|-|TRBD2
TGTGCCAGCAGCCGTATGGCTAGCGGGAGCTACGAGCAGTACTTC
CASSRMASGSYEQYF
>TRBV27|TRBJ1-2|-|TRBD1
TGTGCCAGCAGTGGGACAGCGATGAGCTACACCTTC
CASSGTAMSYTF
>TRBV28|TRBJ2-7|-|-
TGTGCCATCGGGGTACTTTCCTACGAGCAGTACTTC
CAIGVLSYEQYF
>TRBV4-1|TRBJ1-5|-|TRBD1
TGCGCCAGCAGCCAAACCATGACAGGGGGATATCAGCCCCAGCATTTT
CASSQTMTGGYQPQHF
>TRBV6-5|TRBJ1-6|-|-
TGTGCCAGCACAGGCGACCCACCAAAGTATTCACCCCTCCACTTT
CASTGDPPKYSPLHF
>TRBV25-1|TRBJ2-7|-|-
TGTGCCAGCATACTCCCTTGGGCAGATTACGAGCAGTACTTC
CASILPWADYEQYF
>TRBV28|TRBJ2-7|-|TRBD1
TGTGCCAGCAGGCCCTCCGGGACAGGGACTTCCGAGCAGTACTTC
CASRPSGTGTSEQYF
>TRBV7-9|TRBJ1-4|-|-
TGTGCCAGCAGGCAGACAGGCCCTCGCTCAAAGGAAAAACTGTTTTTT
CASRQTGPRSKEKLFF
>TRBV30|TRBJ2-5|-|TRBD1
TGTGCCTGGAGTACCGGGACAGGGTCCGGAGGGACCCAGTACTTC
CAWSTGTGSGGTQYF
>TRBV29-1|TRBJ2-7|-|TRBD1
TGCAGCGCGGTCCGGACAGGGTTCTACGAGCAGTACTTC
CSAVRTGFYEQYF
>TRBV19|TRBJ2-1|few|TRBD2
TGTGCCAGTAGTTATGGACTAGCGGGAGTGTTTGAGCAGTTCTTC
CASSYGLAGVFEQFF
>TRBV28|TRBJ2-2|-|-
TGTGCCAGCAGTCCGGGACTGAACACCGGGGAGCTGTTTTTT
CASSPGLNTGELFF
>TRBV7-2|TRBJ1-3|-|TRBD1
TGTGCCAGCAGCTATAGGGGACAGCCAGGAAACACCATATATTTT
CASSYRGQPGNTIYF
>TRBV6-5|TRBJ1-6|-|-
TGTGCCAGCAGTTACCTTGGACCTGGGGGCAATTCACCCCTCCACTTT
CASSYLGPGGNSPLHF
>TRBV20-1|TRBJ2-5|-|-
TGCAGTGCTAGTGCAAGGCGGATCCAAGAGACCCAGTACTTC
CSASARRIQETQYF
>TRBV4-1|TRBJ2-1|-|TRBD2
TGCGCCAGCAGCCAAGAATGGACTAGCGGGATCTACAATGAGCAGTTCTTC
CASSQEWTSGIYNEQFF
>TRBV5-6|TRBJ1-1|-|-
TGTGCCAGCAGCGAAGACGGAGGAATGGGGACTTTCTTT
CASSEDGGMGTFF
>TRBV7-8|TRBJ2-2|-|-
TGTGCCAGCAGCTTAGGGAACAGGGCGTACGGGGAGCTGTTTTTT
CASSLGNRAYGELFF
>TRBV6-6|TRBJ2-7|-|TRBD1
TGTGCCAGCAGTGGGACAGGGGTTTCCTACGAGCAGTACTTC
CASSGTGVSYEQYF
>TRBV7-2|TRBJ2-7|few|-
TGTGCCAGCAGCTACCCGGGAGGAAGGGGGGAGCAGTACTTC
CASSYPGGRGEQYF
>TRBV28|TRBJ1-1|few|-
TGTGCCAGCAGTCCGCCCCACCAGGGACTCGCTGAAGCTTTCTTT
CASSPPHQGLAEAFF
>TRBV3-1/TRBV3-2|TRBJ1-1|-|-
TGTGCCAGCAGCCGTGGTGAAGGGGCTAAGGTTGCTTTCTTT
CASSRGEGAKVAFF
>TRBV2|TRBJ2-3|once|TRBD2
TGTGCCAGCACGGTCGAGCGGGATAGTAATACGCAGTATTTT
CASTVERDSNTQYF
>TRBV11-2|TRBJ2-5|-|TRBD1
TGTGCCAGCAGCAAAACAGGGGGCCAAGAGACCCAGTACTTC
CASSKTGGQETQYF
>TRBV18|TRBJ1-6|-|TRBD1
TGTGCCAGCTCACCCGCCGGGACAGGGACAAATTCACCCCTCCACTTT
CASSPAGTGTNSPLHF
>TRBV19|TRBJ2-4|-|-
TGTGCCAGTAGTATAGATGATGACTTTAAAAACATTCAGTACTTC
CASSIDDDFKNIQYF